These T cell receptor beta chains were read from a single sample in a study of T-cell reconstitution after alpha-beta-depleted transplantation in children. MiXCR was run by TCRdb on the PCR reads, yielding one entry per CDR3 protein. Here the sample spans nearly 550,000 distinct CDR3 sequences, approximately 20% being singletons. Sample: PBMCs from the stem cell graft donor, taken from the stem cell graft. Receptor source: a human donor who donated a stem cell graft to a child with acute lymphoblastic leukemia. CDR3s include the opening cysteine and the closing phenylalanine or tryptophan. A D gene is named only where the DNA matches it firmly. Clone size, where shown, is once, few, many, or a class for clones that have expanded.

TRBV20-1	TRBJ2-2	TRBD1	few	CSASRGPTGELFF	TGCAGTGCTTCCAGGGGGCCCACCGGGGAGCTGTTTTTT
TRBV20-1	TRBJ2-3	TRBD2	few	CSESGTSGTDTQYF	TGCAGTGAGTCCGGGACTAGCGGCACAGATACGCAGTATTTT
TRBV12-3/TRBV12-4	TRBJ1-2	-	few	CASTVGQSHDYTF	TGTGCCAGCACAGTGGGACAATCCCATGACTACACCTTC
TRBV5-1	TRBJ2-1	TRBD2	-	CASSLGIAGAYNEQFF	TGCGCCAGCAGCTTGGGAATAGCGGGAGCCTACAATGAGCAGTTCTTC
TRBV29-1	TRBJ2-1	-	few	CSVPGQSNEQFF	TGCAGCGTTCCCGGCCAAAGCAATGAGCAGTTCTTC
TRBV20-1	TRBJ1-2	TRBD1	-	CSARDLPGGDYGYTF	TGCAGTGCTAGAGATCTGCCAGGGGGGGACTATGGCTACACCTTC
TRBV6-5	TRBJ1-1	-	-	CASSYSEVTEAFF	TGTGCCAGCAGTTACTCGGAGGTCACTGAAGCTTTCTTT
TRBV18	TRBJ2-4	-	-	CASSSGSKYIQYF	TGTGCCAGCTCATCGGGTTCGAAGTACATTCAGTACTTC
TRBV3-1	TRBJ2-7	TRBD1	-	CASSQGDRGRSYEQYF	TGTGCCAGCAGCCAAGGCGACAGGGGAAGGTCCTACGAGCAGTACTTC
TRBV6-1	TRBJ2-7	-	-	CASSVRIGASYEQYF	TGTGCCAGCAGTGTCCGCATAGGGGCCTCCTACGAGCAGTACTTC
TRBV20-1	TRBJ2-3	-	-	CSARRISGDTQYF	TGCAGTGCTAGGCGGATCTCGGGGGATACGCAGTATTTT
TRBV10-2	TRBJ2-4	-	-	CASSPGDFQYF	TGCGCCAGCAGCCCGGGGGATTTTCAGTACTTC
TRBV6-2/TRBV6-3	TRBJ1-1	-	-	CASSSFSGRNTEAFF	TGTGCCAGCAGTTCCTTCTCTGGGAGGAACACTGAAGCTTTCTTT
TRBV7-8	TRBJ2-1	-	few	CASSLGADLQFF	TGTGCCAGCAGCTTAGGAGCGGACTTGCAGTTCTTC
TRBV20-1	TRBJ2-7	-	few	CSARGKTRAYEQYF	TGCAGTGCTAGAGGCAAAACGCGGGCATACGAGCAGTACTTC
TRBV12-3/TRBV12-4	TRBJ2-6	-	-	CASRKKGNSGANVLTF	TGTGCCAGCAGAAAAAAGGGGAACTCTGGGGCCAACGTCCTGACTTTC
TRBV11-2	TRBJ2-7	-	-	CASAAMAGLYEQYF	TGTGCCAGCGCTGCGATGGCGGGACTCTACGAGCAGTACTTC
TRBV20-1	TRBJ1-1	TRBD1	-	CSANRGSGPPKAFF	TGCAGTGCGAACAGGGGAAGTGGCCCCCCGAAAGCTTTCTTT
TRBV20-1	TRBJ2-1	-	few	CSARGRSSSYNEQFF	TGCAGTGCTAGGGGACGGTCTAGCTCCTACAATGAGCAGTTCTTC
TRBV2	TRBJ2-1	-	few	CASSPFGNEQFF	TGTGCCAGCAGTCCATTCGGCAATGAGCAGTTCTTC
TRBV9	TRBJ2-6	TRBD2	-	CASSPGLAGGSGANGLTF	TGTGCCAGCAGCCCCGGACTAGCGGGGGGCTCTGGGGCCAACGGCCTGACTTTC
TRBV7-3	TRBJ1-6	-	-	CASSFTGPRDSPLHF	TGTGCCAGCAGCTTTACCGGGCCCAGGGATTCACCCCTCCACTTT
TRBV18	TRBJ1-1	TRBD1	-	CASSPDRGQNTEAFF	TGTGCCAGCTCACCAGACAGGGGACAGAACACTGAAGCTTTCTTT
TRBV5-1	TRBJ2-7	TRBD2	few	CASSFNSGGYEQYF	TGCGCCAGCAGCTTTAATTCGGGGGGCTACGAGCAGTACTTC
TRBV12-3/TRBV12-4	TRBJ2-1	-	few	CASRDYAGHYNEQFF	TGTGCCAGCAGAGATTATGCGGGACACTACAATGAGCAGTTCTTC
TRBV12-3/TRBV12-4	TRBJ2-7	TRBD2	few	CASRRTSGRPYEQYF	TGTGCCAGCAGAAGGACTAGCGGGAGGCCCTACGAGCAGTACTTC
TRBV4-1	TRBJ2-1	-	once	CASSRPPGGDFIYNEQFF	TGCGCCAGCAGCCGCCCCCCGGGCGGGGACTTCATCTACAATGAGCAGTTCTTC
TRBV7-6	TRBJ1-1	-	-	CASSLAVTGNTEAFF	TGTGCCAGCAGCTTAGCTGTGACGGGGAACACTGAAGCTTTCTTT
TRBV5-1	TRBJ2-2	TRBD2	-	CASSFGLAGVGTGELFF	TGCGCCAGCAGCTTTGGGCTAGCGGGAGTCGGGACCGGGGAGCTGTTTTTT
TRBV12-3/TRBV12-4	TRBJ2-1	-	few	CASSFETGDNEQFF	TGTGCCAGCAGTTTTGAGACAGGAGACAATGAGCAGTTCTTC
TRBV2	TRBJ2-7	TRBD1	-	CATISGTGDSYEQYF	TGTGCCACGATTTCCGGGACAGGGGACTCCTACGAGCAGTACTTC
TRBV20-1	TRBJ1-6	-	few	CSAVAGPYNSPLHF	TGCAGTGCCGTGGCGGGCCCCTATAATTCACCCCTCCACTTT
TRBV29-1	TRBJ2-7	-	few	CSVGGLWPDRAIRLAVIYEQYF	TGCAGCGTTGGGGGATTATGGCCGGACAGGGCGATTAGACTAGCAGTTATCTACGAGCAGTACTTC
TRBV6-5	TRBJ2-3	-	few	CASTGSRQYF	TGTGCCAGCACAGGGAGTAGGCAGTATTTT
TRBV6-1	TRBJ2-3	-	-	CASSEYAERPNTDTQYF	TGTGCCAGCAGTGAGTACGCCGAGCGCCCCAACACAGATACGCAGTATTTT
TRBV10-3	TRBJ2-3	-	few	CAISENVQDTQYF	TGTGCCATCAGTGAGAATGTGCAAGATACGCAGTATTTT
TRBV7-3	TRBJ1-1	-	few	CASSFGPFTEAFF	TGTGCCAGCAGCTTCGGTCCCTTCACTGAAGCTTTCTTT
TRBV27	TRBJ1-2	-	few	CASSLRAGGNYGYTF	TGTGCCAGCAGTTTAAGGGCAGGAGGTAACTATGGCTACACCTTC
TRBV9	TRBJ2-7	TRBD2	few	CASSVSSGRAYEQYF	TGTGCCAGCAGCGTATCTAGCGGGAGGGCCTACGAGCAGTACTTC
TRBV28	TRBJ1-6	TRBD1	few	CASSFPRQGGSYNSPLHF	TGTGCCAGCAGTTTCCCGCGACAGGGCGGGTCCTATAATTCACCCCTCCACTTT
TRBV19	TRBJ2-3	TRBD1	few	CATALGQGFIERDTQYF	TGTGCCACCGCTTTGGGACAGGGGTTTATTGAGAGGGATACGCAGTATTTT
TRBV7-9	TRBJ2-5	-	-	CASSLPWGGPTQETQYF	TGTGCCAGCAGCTTACCCTGGGGGGGCCCGACCCAAGAGACCCAGTACTTC
TRBV11-1	TRBJ2-3	TRBD1	few	CASSLGPGQGDGGTDTQYF	TGTGCCAGCAGCTTGGGGCCGGGACAGGGAGACGGGGGTACAGATACGCAGTATTTT
TRBV9	TRBJ2-7	TRBD1	-	CASSPQTGFYEQYF	TGTGCCAGCAGCCCCCAGACAGGGTTCTACGAGCAGTACTTC
TRBV12-3/TRBV12-4	TRBJ2-5	TRBD2	few	CASSQRGIGETQYF	TGTGCCAGCAGCCAGCGGGGGATCGGGGAGACCCAGTACTTC
TRBV9	TRBJ2-7	TRBD1	-	CASSVGDRDHEQYF	TGTGCCAGCAGCGTGGGAGACAGGGACCACGAGCAGTACTTC
TRBV4-1	TRBJ2-7	-	few	CASSQDRGGAAYEQYF	TGCGCCAGCAGCCAAGATAGGGGGGGGGCCGCCTACGAGCAGTACTTC
TRBV27	TRBJ1-1	-	few	CASSRGGAEAFF	TGTGCCAGCAGCCGGGGGGGGGCTGAAGCTTTCTTT
TRBV12-3/TRBV12-4	TRBJ1-2	-	-	CASSPGQTNYGYTF	TGTGCCAGCAGTCCCGGACAGACTAACTATGGCTACACCTTC
TRBV5-1	TRBJ2-7	-	-	CASSLRGGSPHEQYF	TGCGCCAGCAGCTTGAGGGGCGGATCTCCCCACGAGCAGTACTTC
TRBV5-1	TRBJ2-1	TRBD2	many	CASSLGLAGNEQFF	TGTGCCAGCAGCTTGGGACTAGCGGGCAATGAGCAGTTCTTC
TRBV6-2/TRBV6-3	TRBJ1-2	-	few	CASSYSAPAGISLTNYGYTF	TGTGCCAGCAGTTACTCGGCCCCGGCAGGGATATCCCTTACTAACTATGGCTACACCTTC
TRBV3-1	TRBJ2-7	TRBD2	-	CASSPGLAGKGREQYF	TGTGCCAGCAGCCCTGGACTAGCGGGAAAGGGGCGCGAGCAGTACTTC
TRBV7-6	TRBJ2-7	TRBD2	few	CASSTGLAGNYEQYF	TGTGCCAGCAGCACCGGACTAGCGGGAAATTACGAGCAGTACTTC
TRBV10-2	TRBJ2-1	-	few	CASRAGYEQFF	TGCGCCAGCAGGGCAGGTTATGAGCAGTTCTTC